What follows describes a single T cell receptor beta chain. The sample is drawn from a study of cytomegalovirus exposure and HLA in healthy donors. Study in general: Out of about 190 million T cells, an earlier analysis found over 90 million unique TCR beta sequences in total.

The PCR contained 60 Vbeta and 13 Jbeta primers. Sequenced by immunoSEQ multiplex PCR; TCRdb stores in-frame clones only, minus some. The sample lists roughly 150,000 clones, around 73% occurring once. Germline CDR1 reads SGHDT; CDR2 reads YYEEEE. The CDR3 extends over 19 amino acids. J gave up 0 bases and V 0 bases, and 7 bases lay outside the gene matches. The chain employs TRBV5-6 and TRBJ2-1, with 12 bases lining up with TRBD2. The receptor was derived from a male donor in good health and CMV-seronegative. The sample consisted of PBMCs. The chain's CDR3 is CASSLGLAGVNPSYNEQFF. In nucleotides, the CDR3 is TGTGCCAGCAGCTTGGGACTAGCGGGGGTAAACCCCTCCTACAATGAGCAGTTCTTC.